The 12 T cell receptor beta chains listed next were all sequenced from one sample in a study of shared clonotypes between healthy human individuals. Data came from immunoSEQ multiplex PCR; TCRdb stores just in-frame clones and leaves some out. The table records roughly 2,500,000 clones, under 95% of them present only once. The sequenced material came from naive CD4+ T cells from PBMCs. Described subset: CD45RA+ positively selected. The receptors were sampled from a man between 18 and 35 years old in good health. Some clones in this sample may be carry-over from other donors' samples.

The J gene is TRBJ2-5, the V gene TRBV5-1; TRBD1 or TRBD2 may be the D gene (5 bases each). The CDR3 is made up of 16 amino acids. CDR1 is SGHRS, CDR2 YFSETQ, per germline. With 4 bases removed from V and 1 base from J, the gap between germline ends came to 17 bases. The CDR3 DNA follows: TGCGCCAGCAGCACCGGGACCCTCGGCCCCCAAGAGACCCAGTACTTC. It translates to CASSTGTLGPQETQYF.

This chain uses TRBV7-6 with TRBJ1-5; perhaps TRBD1 as D (5 bases). Germline assignment: CDR1 SGHVS and CDR2 FNYEAQ. V lost 8 bases and J 4 bases, leaving 12 bases between the germline ends. CDR3 length equals 13 residues. In nucleotides, the CDR3 is TGTGCCAGCGGGGGTAGGGGAAATCAGCCCCAGCATTTT. Amino acid sequence: CASGGRGNQPQHF.

The CDR3 loop reads CASTRLVPTGELFF. The CDR3, as DNA: TGTGCCAGCACAAGACTAGTACCCACCGGGGAGCTGTTTTTT. The J gene is TRBJ2-2, the V gene TRBV2, with D tentatively TRBD2 (6 bases). CDR1 is SNHLY, CDR2 FYNNEI, per germline. This CDR3 has 14 residues. V was cut by 7 bases and J by 4 bases, with 13 bases left in between.

The chain carries TRBV12-5 and TRBJ1-1; 7 bases align to TRBD1. The V and J ends lost 1 base and 2 bases, in that order; junction bases with no gene match: 10. Germline V gene data show CDR1 as LGHNT and CDR2 as FRNRAP. The CDR3 is 17 amino acids. The CDR3 sequence is CASGLARLGQLNTEAFF. DNA for the CDR3: TGTGCTAGTGGTTTGGCCCGCCTGGGACAGCTTAACACTGAAGCTTTCTTT.

The chain joins TRBV5-1 to TRBJ2-1; 13 bases line up with TRBD2. The germline CDR1 and CDR2 sequences are SGHRS and YFSETQ. With V trimmed by 4 bases and J by 8 bases, 12 bases remained unmatched. There are 17 residues in the CDR3. CDR3 protein: CASSIGLAGVLKDEQFF. The DNA for the CDR3 is TGCGCCAGCAGCATAGGACTAGCGGGAGTACTAAAAGATGAGCAGTTCTTC.

The chain couples TRBV19 to TRBJ2-2; possibly TRBD2 for D (5 bases). V lost 9 bases and J 8 bases, leaving 10 bases between the germline ends. Germline V gene sequence: CDR1 LNHDA, CDR2 SQIVND (reference sequence). This CDR3 is 11 amino acids long. CDR3 in DNA: TGTGCCAGCCTCTCGGGGGGGGAGCTGTTTTTT. Protein: CASLSGGELFF.

The CDR3 region is CAISPQAYEQYF. In DNA form, the CDR3 reads TGTGCCATCAGTCCACAGGCCTACGAGCAGTACTTC. The chain employs TRBV10-3 and TRBJ2-7; perhaps TRBD1 as D (5 bases). The CDR3 contains 12 residues. With 5 bases removed from V and 2 bases from J, the gap between germline ends came to 7 bases. Germline CDR1 ENHRY, CDR2 SYGVKD.

This clone appeared a single time. The CDR3 DNA reads as TGTGCCAGCGATGCACAGGGGAACACTGAAGCTTTCTTT. Residues: CASDAQGNTEAFF. This rearrangement joins TRBV25-1 to TRBJ1-1; tentative D call: TRBD1 (6 bases). Between the trimmed V and J ends, which lost 8 bases and 1 base, there was a span of 11 bases. Looked up from germline, CDR1 is MGHDK and CDR2 is SYGVNS. CDR3 length: 13 residues. The full variable domain, its missing parts supplied by reference TRBV25-1 and TRBJ1-1, is EADIYQTPRYLVIGTGKKITLECSQTMGHDKMYWYQQDPGMELHLIHYSYGVNSTEKGDLSSESTVSRIRTEHFPLTLESARPSHTSQYLCASDAQGNTEAFFGQGTRLTVV.

On this clone itself: The same CDR3 arises from other DNA sequences in this sample as well. The CDR3 region has the DNA TGCGCCAGCAGCTTGGTTGGCGGGTCTAGCACAGATACGCAGTATTTT. It codes for CASSLVGGSSTDTQYF. The chain uses TRBV5-1 and TRBJ2-3, with a possible D match to TRBD2 (5 bases). CDR3 length: 16 residues. V dropped 0 bases and J dropped 0 bases, with 11 bases sitting between them. The germline CDR1 and CDR2 sequences are SGHRS and YFSETQ.

The chain carries TRBV28 and TRBJ2-5; 10 bases align to TRBD2. Germline values: CDR1 MDHEN, CDR2 SYDVKM. The CDR3 spans 15 residues. V was clipped by 6 bases and J by 4 bases; unmatched bases: 8. In nucleotides, the CDR3 is TGTGCCAGCAGCCCGCGGGTAGCGGGAGGAGAGACCCAGTACTTC. Encoded protein: CASSPRVAGGETQYF.

The V and J genes are TRBV27 and TRBJ1-2, with 7 bases that match TRBD1. In germline, CDR1 is MNHEY, CDR2 SMNVEV (reference sequence). Germline trimming cut 5 bases from V and 1 base from J; bases unmatched to any gene: 7. The CDR3 runs to 15 residues. Written as DNA, the CDR3 is TGTGCCAGCAGTCACACGACAGGGAGTAACTATGGCTACACCTTC. This encodes CASSHTTGSNYGYTF.

The chain has TRBV5-1 and TRBJ2-5; D is possibly TRBD2 (5 bases). V dropped 7 bases and J dropped 4 bases, with 17 bases sitting between them. The CDR3 length is 14 residues. Germline CDR1 is SGHRS and CDR2 is YFSETQ. The CDR3, as DNA: TGCGCCAGCTACCGGGATCCTGGAGGAGAGACCCAGTACTTC. Translation: CASYRDPGGETQYF.